The 26 T cell receptor beta chains listed next were all sequenced from one sample in a study of OX40 agonist ivuxolimab in advanced cancers. The data were produced by immunoSEQ multiplex PCR, yet TCRdb's version contains in-frame clones alone and is incomplete. The data show 75,000 to 100,000 clones, with approximately 84% seen just once and approximately 2% held by the top ten. The sequencing here drew on CD4+ or CD8+ T cells sorted from blood, taken in a trial of the OX40 agonist ivuxolimab. The source is an adult with an advanced solid tumor such as melanoma, head and neck, liver or kidney cancer.

This sequence joins TRBV10-3 and TRBJ2-1; TRBD2 agrees at 14 bases. Germline trimming cut 6 bases from V and 6 bases from J; bases unmatched to any gene: 1. This CDR3 has 14 amino acids. CDR1 and CDR2 (germline): ENHRY, SYGVKD. The CDR3 DNA reads TGTGCCATCAGCGGGACTAGCGGGAGCAATGAGCAGTTCTTC. This gives the protein CAISGTSGSNEQFF.

Regarding this clone: The junction departs from germline at one end; a sequencing error may be responsible. The V and J genes are TRBV5-4 and TRBJ2-7; D is possibly TRBD1 (5 bases). The germline V gene encodes CDR1 SGHNT and CDR2 YYREEE (reference sequence). This CDR3 has 12 residues. The CDR3 here is CASSLDSQGMNF. The CDR3 bases are TGTGCCAGCAGCTTGGATTCTCAGGGTATGAACTTC.

The V gene is TRBV5-4, the J gene TRBJ2-7; 9 bases agree with TRBD2. Trimming took 2 bases from V and 5 from J; bases not matched to a gene: 14. CDR3 length: 17 amino acids. The germline gives CDR1 SGHNT, CDR2 YYREEE (reference sequence). The CDR3 spells CASSFPQGAGGLDEQYF. In nucleotides, the CDR3 is TGTGCCAGCAGCTTCCCCCAAGGGGCGGGAGGGCTGGACGAGCAGTACTTC.

The chain employs TRBV19 and TRBJ1-2; 7 positions match TRBD1. This CDR3 comprises 15 residues. The germline CDR1 and CDR2 sequences are LNHDA and SQIVND (reference sequence). V trimming: 6 bases; J trimming: 0 bases; junction bases outside the gene matches: 7. As DNA, the CDR3 is TGTGCCAGTAGCCCTACTGGGACAGCTAACTATGGCTACACCTTC. It is translated as CASSPTGTANYGYTF.

As concerns this clone: Given a far larger clone just one base away, this is likely a sequencing read error. The chain links TRBV7-2 to TRBJ1-2; D gene uncertain. Germline CDR1 reads SGHTA; CDR2 reads FQGNSA. The V end was cut by 3 bases, the J end by 2 bases, with 1 base between. The CDR3 totals 11 residues. The CDR3 DNA sequence: TGTGCCAGCAGCTTCAACTATGGCTACACCTTC. It codes for CASSFNYGYTF. Variable domain in full (rest from reference TRBV7-2 and TRBJ1-2): GAGVSQSPSNKVTEKGKDVELRCDPISGHTALYWYRQSLGQGLEFLIYFQGNSAPDKSGLPSDRFSAERTGGSVSTLTIQRTQQEDSAVYLCASSFNYGYTFGSGTRLTVV.

The chain employs TRBV10-3 and TRBJ2-7; 9 bases agree with TRBD2. CDR1 is ENHRY, CDR2 SYGVKD, per germline. With 5 bases clipped from V and 3 bases from J, the junction kept 5 bases outside the gene matches. The CDR3 contains 14 residues. The CDR3 is CAISRLADDYEQYF. CDR3 DNA sequence: TGTGCCATCAGTAGACTAGCGGATGACTACGAGCAGTACTTC.

The chain is built from TRBV7-9 and TRBJ1-1; D possibly corresponds to TRBD1 (5 bases). The CDR3 contains 12 residues. The germline V and J ends were trimmed by 1 base and 8 bases, with 8 bases remaining between them. Germline values: CDR1 SEHNR, CDR2 FQNEAQ (reference sequence). The CDR3 sequence: CASSLEGQEAFF. The CDR3 DNA follows: TGTGCCAGCAGCTTAGAGGGGCAAGAAGCTTTCTTT. Filled out from reference TRBV7-9 and TRBJ1-1, the complete variable domain reads DTGVSQNPRHKITKRGQNVTFRCDPISEHNRLYWYRQTLGQGPEFLTYFQNEAQLEKSRLLSDRFSAERPKGSFSTLEIQRTEQGDSAMYLCASSLEGQEAFFGQGTRLTVV.

The CDR3 protein is CASSPIDTDTQYF. CDR3 DNA sequence: TGTGCCAGCTCACCCATCGACACAGATACGCAGTATTTT. The chain couples TRBV18 to TRBJ2-3, with unresolved D. The CDR3 totals 13 residues. The germline V gene encodes CDR1 KGHSH and CDR2 LQKENI. With 3 bases removed from V and 2 bases from J, the gap between germline ends came to 6 bases.

The rearrangement uses TRBV7-8 and TRBJ2-3; the match to TRBD2 covers 13 bases. J gave up 4 bases and V 1 base, and 2 bases lay outside the gene matches. The CDR3 loop spans 16 amino acids. Germline CDR1 reads SGHVS; CDR2 reads FQNEAQ. CDR3 residues: CASSLGGTSGADTQYF. DNA for the CDR3: TGTGCCAGCAGCTTAGGGGGGACTAGCGGGGCAGATACGCAGTATTTT.

The chain is built from TRBV27 and TRBJ2-3; TRBD1 agrees at 11 bases. The CDR3 loop spans 17 amino acids. Germline trimming cut 8 bases from V and 5 bases from J; bases unmatched to any gene: 15. CDR1 is MNHEY and CDR2 is SMNVEV in the germline V gene (reference sequence). The CDR3 bases are TGTGCCAGCTCAGCCTTCCCTCCGGGACAGGGGGTAGATACGCAGTATTTT. Its protein product is CASSAFPPGQGVDTQYF.

This sequence joins TRBV6-1 and TRBJ2-3; 15 positions agree with TRBD2. Germline CDR1 MNHNS, CDR2 SASEGT. The CDR3 covers 17 residues. V trimming: 4 bases; J trimming: 4 bases; junction bases outside the gene matches: 6. The CDR3 is CASSAERTSGRADTQYF. The CDR3 DNA follows: TGTGCCAGCAGTGCAGAAAGGACTAGCGGGAGGGCAGATACGCAGTATTTT.

This clone was observed once. The rearrangement uses TRBV4-2 and TRBJ2-3, with D unresolved. V was trimmed by 3 bases and J by 4 bases, leaving 14 bases between them. The germline CDR1 and CDR2 sequences are LGHNA and YNFKEQ. The CDR3 has 15 residues. The CDR3 sequence is CASSHGPTGADTQYF. Written as DNA, the CDR3 is TGTGCCAGCAGCCACGGCCCGACTGGCGCAGATACGCAGTATTTT.

This rearrangement joins TRBV28 to TRBJ1-5; the match to TRBD1 covers 7 bases. CDR1 MDHEN and CDR2 SYDVKM come from the germline V gene. CDR3 size: 15 residues. J gave up 1 base and V 6 bases, and 6 bases lay outside the gene matches. CDR3 nucleotide sequence: TGTGCCAGCAGAAGAGACAGGGACAGCAATCAGCCCCAGCATTTT. The encoded protein is CASRRDRDSNQPQHF.

The rearrangement uses TRBV5-4 and TRBJ2-3; no clear D gene. The CDR3 consists of 13 residues. V was clipped by 1 base and J by 8 bases, with 11 bases between them. Germline V gene data show CDR1 as SGHNT and CDR2 as YYREEE (reference sequence). CDR3: CASSLRSEATQYF. The CDR3 DNA sequence: TGTGCCAGCAGCTTGAGGAGCGAGGCTACGCAGTATTTT.

This chain joins TRBV19 and TRBJ1-1; tentative D call: TRBD1 (6 bases). The V gene lost 3 bases and the J gene lost 1 base, with 9 bases spanning the gap. CDR3 length: 14 amino acids. The germline V gene has CDR1 LNHDA and CDR2 SQIVND (reference sequence). CDR3 protein: CASSIDRRNTEAFF. In nucleotides, the CDR3 is TGTGCCAGTAGTATCGACAGGAGGAACACTGAAGCTTTCTTT.

The sample holds a few counts of this clone. V usage is TRBV19 and J usage is TRBJ1-5; D may be TRBD1 (6 bases). Germline V lookup: CDR1 LNHDA, CDR2 SQIVND (reference sequence). Deletions cut 7 bases from V and 7 bases from J, with 20 bases between. This CDR3 contains 15 residues. In DNA form, the CDR3 reads TGTGCCAGTACTCAGACCGGGGGCTCCAGGCAGCCCCAGCATTTT. Its protein is CASTQTGGSRQPQHF.

In this sample, this clone turned up once. The chain combines TRBV6-5 with TRBJ1-2; D is perhaps TRBD1 (5 bases). This CDR3 is built from 13 residues. V lost 2 bases, J lost 6 bases, and 10 bases lay in between. Germline CDR1 and CDR2: MNHEY and SVGAGI. CDR3 amino acids: CASSYNRFDGYTF. Here the CDR3 DNA reads TGTGCCAGCAGTTACAACAGGTTCGATGGCTACACCTTC.

This chain uses TRBV11-2 with TRBJ2-1; TRBD1 matches at 9 bases. Germline V gene sequence: CDR1 SGHAT, CDR2 FQNNGV. The V gene end was trimmed by 8 bases and the J gene end by 3 bases; junction bases not matched to a gene: 8. The CDR3 sequence is 15 residues long. CDR3 nucleotide sequence: TGTGCCAGCGGAACCGGGACAGGGCGCTACAATGAGCAGTTCTTC. Protein sequence: CASGTGTGRYNEQFF. Based on the CDR3 plus reference TRBV11-2 and TRBJ2-1, the full variable domain is EAGVAQSPRYKIIEKRQSVAFWCNPISGHATLYWYQQILGQGPKLLIQFQNNGVVDDSQLPKDRFSAERLKGVDSTLKIQPAKLEDSAVYLCASGTGTGRYNEQFFGPGTRLTVL.

The chain joins TRBV2 to TRBJ1-1; no reliable D call. This CDR3 spans 12 amino acids. Looked up from germline, CDR1 is SNHLY and CDR2 is FYNNEI. Trimming left V 5 bases short and J 6 bases short, with 10 bases between. The CDR3 here is CASSYQPPEAFF. DNA of the CDR3: TGTGCCAGCAGTTACCAGCCGCCTGAAGCTTTCTTT. The full variable domain, completed using reference TRBV2 and TRBJ1-1, is EPEVTQTPSHQVTQMGQEVILRCVPISNHLYFYWYRQILGQKVEFLVSFYNNEISEKSEIFDDQFSVERPDGSNFTLKIRSTKLEDSAMYFCASSYQPPEAFFGQGTRLTVV.

The rearrangement joins TRBV5-1 to TRBJ2-7; 7 positions match TRBD2. Germline-derived CDR1 and CDR2 are SGHRS and YFSETQ. Trimming cost V 5 bases and J 2 bases; bases outside gene matches: 13. This CDR3 spans 16 amino acids. In nucleotides, the CDR3 is TGCGCCAGCAGACCGCGGTCCTCTAGCGGCACCTACGAGCAGTACTTC. Protein: CASRPRSSSGTYEQYF. The whole variable domain, remainder taken from reference TRBV5-1 and TRBJ2-7, is KAGVTQTPRYLIKTRGQQVTLSCSPISGHRSVSWYQQTPGQGLQFLFEYFSETQRNKGNFPGRFSGRQFSNSRSEMNVSTLELGDSALYLCASRPRSSSGTYEQYFGPGTRLTVT.

This chain joins TRBV11-3 and TRBJ2-7; 7 bases map to TRBD2. V lost 5 bases, J lost 2 bases, and 9 bases stayed unmatched. The CDR3 length is 15 residues. Germline V CDR1 and CDR2: SGHNT, YENEEA. The CDR3 nucleotides are TGTGCCAGCAGCATAATAAGCGGGATCACCTACGAGCAGTACTTC. Translated: CASSIISGITYEQYF. Combining the CDR3 with reference TRBV11-3 and TRBJ2-7 gives the whole variable domain EAGVVQSPRYKIIEKKQPVAFWCNPISGHNTLYWYLQNLGQGPELLIRYENEEAVDDSQLPKDRFSAERLKGVDSTLKIQPAELGDSAVYLCASSIISGITYEQYFGPGTRLTVT.

The chain employs TRBV27 and TRBJ2-7; D not certain. V was trimmed by 5 bases and J by 5 bases, leaving 16 bases between them. The CDR3 has 14 amino acids. The V gene's germline CDR1 is MNHEY and CDR2 SMNVEV (reference sequence). In nucleotides, the CDR3 is TGTGCCAGCAGTAATGGCTGGCGAGAAAACGAGCAGTACTTC. It translates to CASSNGWRENEQYF.

V is TRBV30 and J is TRBJ1-3, with D perhaps TRBD1 (6 bases). Trimming shortened V by 0 bases and J by 3 bases, and 12 bases separated the two germline ends. Germline V gene sequence: CDR1 GTSNPN, CDR2 SVGIG (reference sequence). The CDR3 contains 15 residues. The CDR3 is CAWSVRAGVGNTIYF. The DNA of the CDR3 is TGTGCCTGGAGTGTACGGGCAGGGGTTGGAAACACCATATATTTT.

The chain combines TRBV2 with TRBJ1-1, with D hard to call. Trimming cost V 5 bases and J 5 bases, with 12 bases left between them. The germline V gene encodes CDR1 SNHLY and CDR2 FYNNEI. The CDR3 consists of 13 residues. The chain's CDR3 is CASSNVGGTEAFF. In nucleotides, the CDR3 is TGTGCCAGCAGTAACGTTGGAGGAACTGAAGCTTTCTTT.

The chain joins TRBV5-1 to TRBJ2-1, with 11 bases matching TRBD2. Germline trimming cut 0 bases from V and 6 bases from J; bases unmatched to any gene: 2. The length of the CDR3 is 15 residues. CDR1 is SGHRS and CDR2 is YFSETQ in the germline V gene. The CDR3 sequence: CASSLGSGRANEQFF. CDR3 nucleotide sequence: TGCGCCAGCAGCTTGGGTAGCGGGAGGGCCAATGAGCAGTTCTTC.

V and J are TRBV7-8 and TRBJ2-7; maybe TRBD1 (5 bases). V was trimmed by 1 base and J by 3 bases, leaving 7 bases between them. The CDR3 loop spans 13 amino acids. The germline V gene has CDR1 SGHVS and CDR2 FQNEAQ. CDR3: CASSLVQDYEQYF. The CDR3 nucleotides read TGTGCCAGCAGCTTAGTACAGGACTACGAGCAGTACTTC.